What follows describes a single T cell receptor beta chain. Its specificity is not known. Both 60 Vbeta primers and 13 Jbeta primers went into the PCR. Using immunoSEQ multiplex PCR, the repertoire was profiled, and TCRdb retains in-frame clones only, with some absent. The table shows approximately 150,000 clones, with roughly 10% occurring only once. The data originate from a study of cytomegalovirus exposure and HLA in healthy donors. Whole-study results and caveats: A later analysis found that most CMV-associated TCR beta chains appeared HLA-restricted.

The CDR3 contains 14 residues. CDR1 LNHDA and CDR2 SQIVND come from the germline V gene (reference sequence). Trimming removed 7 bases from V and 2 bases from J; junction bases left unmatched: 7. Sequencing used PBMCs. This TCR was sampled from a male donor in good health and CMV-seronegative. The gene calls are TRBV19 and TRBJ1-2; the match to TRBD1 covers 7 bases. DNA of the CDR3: TGTGCCAGTAACCCGACAGGGAACAACTATGGCTACACCTTC. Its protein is CASNPTGNNYGYTF.